Each of the 30 T cell receptor beta chains below was sequenced from the same sample in a study of tumor-infiltrating lymphocytes in localized non-small cell lung cancer. Data came from immunoSEQ multiplex PCR; TCRdb stores just in-frame clones and leaves some out. The table shows 2,700 or so clones, with 65% to 80% occurring only once. Sequenced: uninvolved lung tissue not adjacent to the tumor. These receptors were obtained from a human donor with non-small cell lung cancer.

The chain links TRBV19 to TRBJ1-5, with 8 bases matching TRBD1. CDR1 and CDR2 from the germline V gene are LNHDA and SQIVND (reference sequence). The junction had 4 bases not matched to a gene; V was cut back by 3 bases and J by 3 bases. CDR3 length: 15 residues. The CDR3 sequence is CASSMAGGSNQPQHF. For the CDR3, the DNA is TGTGCCAGTAGTATGGCAGGGGGCTCCAATCAGCCCCAGCATTTT. The full variable domain, with the rest looked up from reference TRBV19 and TRBJ1-5, is DGGITQSPKYLFRKEGQNVTLSCEQNLNHDAMYWYRQDPGQGLRLIYYSQIVNDFQKGDIAEGYSVSREKKESFPLTVTSAQKNPTAFYLCASSMAGGSNQPQHFGDGTRLSIL.

This CDR3 is CAWSVGLAEQFF. The CDR3 DNA is TGTGCCTGGAGTGTGGGGCTAGCGGAGCAGTTCTTC. This chain connects TRBV30 to TRBJ2-1; tentatively, D is TRBD2 (6 bases). The V end was cut by 0 bases, the J end by 10 bases, with 10 bases between. The germline CDR1 and CDR2 sequences are GTSNPN and SVGIG (reference sequence). There are 12 residues in the CDR3.

The chain joins TRBV9 to TRBJ2-5; no firm D call. This CDR3 comprises 14 residues. Germline V gives CDR1 SGDLS, CDR2 YYNGEE. V was shortened by 4 bases and J by 1 base, with 11 bases between the two germline ends. The CDR3 region has the DNA TGTGCCAGCAGCCCTCTGGACCTCCAAGAGACCCAGTACTTC. Protein sequence: CASSPLDLQETQYF.

This chain connects TRBV14 to TRBJ1-2; D unresolved. Deletions cut 0 bases from V and 4 bases from J, with 12 bases between. Germline V gene data show CDR1 as SGHDN and CDR2 as FVKESK. CDR3 length equals 15 residues. CDR3 sequence (DNA): TGTGCCAGCAGCCAAGACAGGAACAGTGTCTATGGCTACACCTTC. Its protein product is CASSQDRNSVYGYTF.

The V call is TRBV1, the J call TRBJ2-7; no check of the table's D call, TRBD2, against the DNA was made. TRBV1 is annotated as a pseudogene. The CDR3 has 12 amino acids. CDR3 region: CTSSQVRYEQYF. The CDR3 DNA reads as TGCACCAGCAGCCAAGTCCGCTACGAGCAGTACTTC.

The chain has TRBV16 and TRBJ2-1, with a possible D match to TRBD2 (7 bases). This CDR3 comprises 14 residues. Germline CDR1 reads KGHSY; CDR2 reads FQNENV. The ends were cut back, 0 bases at V and 6 bases at J, with 9 bases in the middle. The CDR3 DNA reads TGTGCCAGCAGCCAATCGAGGGGGGGCAATGAGCAGTTCTTC. Protein product: CASSQSRGGNEQFF. The full variable domain, with the rest looked up from reference TRBV16 and TRBJ2-1, is GEEVAQTPKHLVRGEGQKAKLYCAPIKGHSYVFWYQQVLKNEFKFLISFQNENVFDETGMPKERFSAKCLPNSPCSLEIQATKLEDSAVYFCASSQSRGGNEQFFGPGTRLTVL.

Here the CDR3 reads CASSTRPWSTDTQYF. The CDR3 region has the DNA TGTGCCAGCAGTACTCGTCCCTGGAGCACAGATACGCAGTATTTT. The chain has TRBV27 and TRBJ2-3; D ambiguous. With 5 bases removed from V and 0 bases from J, the gap between germline ends came to 12 bases. CDR3 size: 15 residues. Looked up from germline, CDR1 is MNHEY and CDR2 is SMNVEV (reference sequence).

V usage is TRBV5-1 and J usage is TRBJ2-5; D is perhaps TRBD1 or TRBD2 (6 bases each). The V end was cut by 5 bases, the J end by 5 bases, with 22 bases between. Per germline, CDR1 SGHRS and CDR2 YFSETQ. The CDR3 consists of 16 residues. CDR3 residues: CASRLTSRGAGETQYF. The CDR3 DNA is TGCGCCAGCAGACTGACGTCGAGGGGGGCTGGGGAGACCCAGTACTTC.

V gene TRBV6-1 combines with J gene TRBJ2-1; 7 bases agree with TRBD2. The CDR3 sequence is 14 residues long. CDR1 and CDR2 (germline): MNHNS, SASEGT. Trimming took 0 bases from V and 8 from J; bases not matched to a gene: 4. This CDR3 is CASSEAGGSYEQFF. CDR3 coding DNA: TGTGCCAGCAGTGAAGCGGGGGGGTCATATGAGCAGTTCTTC.

This chain links TRBV5-8 with TRBJ1-5, with 8 bases matching TRBD1. Germline V CDR1 and CDR2: SGHTS, YDEGEE. With 4 bases clipped from V and 0 bases from J, the junction kept 3 bases outside the gene matches. The CDR3 consists of 15 residues. The CDR3 region is CASSRGQASNQPQHF. CDR3 in DNA: TGTGCCAGCAGCAGGGGACAGGCTAGCAATCAGCCCCAGCATTTT.

The chain carries TRBV2 and TRBJ2-1; D tentatively fits TRBD1 or TRBD2 (6 bases each). This CDR3 has 15 amino acids. Trimming shortened V by 6 bases and J by 8 bases, and 20 bases separated the two germline ends. The V gene's germline CDR1 is SNHLY and CDR2 FYNNEI. This chain's CDR3 is CASSPTGAGVDEQFF. The CDR3 nucleotides read TGTGCCAGCAGCCCCACGGGGGCAGGGGTCGATGAGCAGTTCTTC.

The V call is TRBV14, the J call TRBJ1-3; no clear D. The germline V gene has CDR1 SGHDN and CDR2 FVKESK. The length of the CDR3 is 15 residues. With 0 bases removed from V and 3 bases from J, the gap between germline ends came to 9 bases. The CDR3 region is CASSQDGGSGNTIYF. The CDR3 nucleotides read TGTGCCAGCAGCCAAGACGGCGGGAGTGGAAACACCATATATTTT.

The rearrangement joins TRBV7-9 to TRBJ2-2; 12 bases agree with TRBD2. V was pared by 3 bases and J by 0 bases, with 8 bases of the junction left unmatched. This CDR3 is 19 amino acids long. The germline V gene has CDR1 SEHNR and CDR2 FQNEAQ (reference sequence). CDR3 sequence reads: CASSFPRGLAGANTGELFF. CDR3 in DNA: TGTGCCAGCAGCTTCCCAAGGGGACTAGCGGGCGCGAACACCGGGGAGCTGTTTTTT.

The V call is TRBV7-2, the J call TRBJ1-6, with D unresolved. The CDR3 is 16 residues long. V lost 1 base and J 7 bases, leaving 14 bases between the germline ends. From germline, CDR1 is SGHTA and CDR2 FQGNSA. CDR3 residues: CASSLGQTLGNSPLHF. Written as DNA, the CDR3 is TGTGCCAGCAGCTTAGGGCAGACCCTCGGAAATTCACCCCTCCACTTT.

The gene calls are TRBV30 and TRBJ1-2; D ambiguous. This CDR3 spans 13 amino acids. Germline V gene data show CDR1 as GTSNPN and CDR2 as SVGIG (reference sequence). Trimming removed 2 bases at V and 4 bases at J, with 11 bases between. CDR3 in DNA: TGTGCCTGGAGTCTCACCGGGGTCTATGGCTACACCTTC. Protein: CAWSLTGVYGYTF.

J is TRBJ2-3 and V is TRBV2, with 9 bases matching TRBD2. The germline CDR1 and CDR2 sequences are SNHLY and FYNNEI. With V trimmed by 7 bases and J by 0 bases, 2 bases remained unmatched. This CDR3 has 14 amino acids. CDR3 DNA: TGTGCCAGCATCAGCGGGGGGAGCACAGATACGCAGTATTTT. Translated, it gives CASISGGSTDTQYF.

A word on this clone: Different DNA sequences within this sample yield the same CDR3. V is TRBV5-1 and J is TRBJ1-1, with a possible D match to TRBD1 (6 bases). Deletions cut 5 bases from V and 3 bases from J, with 8 bases between. The V gene's germline CDR1 is SGHRS and CDR2 YFSETQ. The CDR3 has 12 residues. The CDR3 region is CASSTGYTEAFF. DNA of the CDR3: TGCGCCAGCAGTACAGGGTACACTGAAGCTTTCTTT.

The V and J genes are TRBV19 and TRBJ2-2; TRBD2 is a possible D gene (6 bases). Deletions cut 8 bases from V and 3 bases from J, with 13 bases between. The CDR3 has 14 amino acids. Per germline, CDR1 LNHDA and CDR2 SQIVND (reference sequence). CDR3 coding DNA: TGTGCCAGTTGCAGGCGGGGCTACACCGGGGAGCTGTTTTTT. Translating gives CASCRRGYTGELFF.

The chain links TRBV9 to TRBJ1-3; 8 bases line up with TRBD1. Germline V gives CDR1 SGDLS, CDR2 YYNGEE. After removal of 3 bases from V and 8 bases from J, the junction contained 10 bases not matched to a gene. This CDR3 comprises 15 residues. CDR3 nucleotide sequence: TGTGCCAGCAGCGGATCGACAGGGGCCACGGACACCATATATTTT. It codes for CASSGSTGATDTIYF.

Concerning this clone: Other nucleotide sequences from this sample produce the same CDR3. The chain carries TRBV5-6 and TRBJ2-2, with D possibly being TRBD1 (5 bases). CDR1 SGHDT and CDR2 YYEEEE come from the germline V gene. Trimming removed 0 bases at V and 3 bases at J, with 9 bases between. The CDR3 is made up of 15 amino acids. The CDR3 DNA reads as TGTGCCAGCAGCTTGGTCCAGGGCGACACCGGGGAGCTGTTTTTT. The encoded protein is CASSLVQGDTGELFF.

The chain carries TRBV7-2 and TRBJ2-7; D tentatively fits TRBD1 or TRBD2 (5 bases each). Germline assignment: CDR1 SGHTA and CDR2 FQGNSA. This CDR3 contains 15 residues. Trimming stripped 0 bases from V and 4 bases from J, with 13 bases between. CDR3 loop: CASSLAASGPYEQYF. The CDR3 DNA reads TGTGCCAGCAGCTTAGCTGCATCGGGGCCGTACGAGCAGTACTTC. The full variable domain, in which reference TRBV7-2 and TRBJ2-7 provide the parts outside the CDR3, is GAGVSQSPSNKVTEKGKDVELRCDPISGHTALYWYRQSLGQGLEFLIYFQGNSAPDKSGLPSDRFSAERTGGSVSTLTIQRTQQEDSAVYLCASSLAASGPYEQYFGPGTRLTVT.

This chain joins TRBV29-1 and TRBJ2-2; 10 nucleotides agree with TRBD1. Germline V gene lookup returns CDR1 SQVTM and CDR2 ANQGSEA. This CDR3 has 14 amino acids. J gave up 6 bases and V 4 bases, and 5 bases lay outside the gene matches. The CDR3 protein is CSVAGQGIAGELFF. DNA of the CDR3: TGCAGCGTTGCGGGACAGGGGATTGCCGGGGAGCTGTTTTTT.

The sample holds one count of this clone. The J gene is TRBJ2-1, the V gene TRBV20-1; no clear D gene. The CDR3 runs 11 residues. The germline gives CDR1 DFQATT, CDR2 SNEGSKA (reference sequence). The germline V and J ends were trimmed by 3 bases and 7 bases, with 7 bases remaining between them. As DNA, the CDR3 is TGCAGTGCTAGTGGTAAGAATGAGCAGTTCTTC. Amino acid sequence: CSASGKNEQFF.

The V and J genes are TRBV27 and TRBJ2-1, with D hard to call. This CDR3 has 13 residues. The V gene lost 2 bases and the J gene lost 10 bases, with 12 bases spanning the gap. CDR1 MNHEY and CDR2 SMNVEV come from the germline V gene (reference sequence). DNA of the CDR3: TGTGCCAGCAGTTTAGACGGCCTCCGGGAGCAGTTCTTC. Encoded protein: CASSLDGLREQFF.

The rearrangement joins TRBV30 to TRBJ2-2; the D call may be TRBD1 or TRBD2 (5 bases each). The V gene lost 3 bases and the J gene lost 5 bases, with 7 bases spanning the gap. CDR3 length equals 12 residues. Germline CDR1 is GTSNPN and CDR2 is SVGIG (reference sequence). The CDR3 DNA follows: TGTGCCTGGAGGAGGGGAACCGGGGAGCTGTTTTTT. Residues: CAWRRGTGELFF.

The gene calls are TRBV6-1 and TRBJ1-2; unclear D gene. The CDR3 contains 12 residues. Trimming took 1 base from V and 5 from J, leaving 5 bases between them. Germline V gene lookup returns CDR1 MNHNS and CDR2 SASEGT. This chain's CDR3 is CASSEGTYGYTF. Here the CDR3 DNA reads TGTGCCAGCAGTGAAGGGACGTATGGCTACACCTTC.

The chain is built from TRBV5-1 and TRBJ2-1; 7 nucleotides agree with TRBD1. The CDR3 contains 15 residues. Germline loops: CDR1 SGHRS, CDR2 YFSETQ. V lost 1 base, J lost 6 bases, and 7 bases stayed unmatched. The CDR3 is CASSLLGRGSNEQFF. The CDR3 DNA reads TGCGCCAGCAGCTTGTTGGGCAGGGGGAGCAATGAGCAGTTCTTC.

The chain is built from TRBV7-8 and TRBJ1-2, with D perhaps matching TRBD1 (6 bases). The CDR3 is 14 amino acids. Deletions cut 5 bases from V and 3 bases from J, with 13 bases between. The germline CDR1 and CDR2 sequences are SGHVS and FQNEAQ. The DNA of the CDR3 is TGTGCCAGCAGCCCGCGAGAGGGGGACTATGGCTACACCTTC. The encoded protein is CASSPREGDYGYTF.

The chain has TRBV2 and TRBJ2-1; 10 bases are shared with TRBD2. This CDR3 contains 15 residues. In germline, CDR1 is SNHLY, CDR2 FYNNEI. Losses at the gene ends were 6 bases for V and 5 bases for J; bases not matched to a gene: 7. The DNA for the CDR3 is TGTGCCAGCAGCGATAGCGGGGGGTTCGACAATGAGCAGTTCTTC. Amino acids: CASSDSGGFDNEQFF.

The J gene is TRBJ2-1, the V gene TRBV6-1; 11 bases are shared with TRBD2. From germline, CDR1 is MNHNS and CDR2 SASEGT. J lost 6 bases, V lost 7 bases, and 2 bases had no gene match. The CDR3 spans 13 residues. The CDR3 DNA sequence: TGTGCCAGCATGGGGACTAGCGGCAATGAGCAGTTCTTC. Its translation is CASMGTSGNEQFF.